In its sample, the clone carrying this TCR beta chain was seen a few times. Its antigen remains unknown. The entry originates in a study of CD8 T cells in ankylosing spondylitis. Study findings and constraints: Matched ankylosing spondylitis synovial fluid reportedly showed significant enrichment of disease-linked clones. In the blood and synovial fluid of reactive arthritis, some motif variants had been previously reported. One TCR beta motif, made up of roughly 8 highly homologous variants, appeared characteristic of ankylosing spondylitis blood.

Trimming cost V 0 bases and J 9 bases; bases outside gene matches: 5. The CDR3 is 15 amino acids. Germline V gene lookup returns CDR1 LGHDT and CDR2 YNNKEL (reference sequence). Researchers built TCR beta libraries using quantitative 5'-RACE with molecular barcodes. TCRdb processed the 5' RACE reads anew with MiXCR; each CDR3 protein has one entry. The sample shows 500,000 to 550,000 distinct CDR3 sequences, about 13% of them seen only once. Sequenced input: blood, either unsorted or a sorted T cell fraction (not recorded which). V and J are TRBV3-1 and TRBJ2-1, with 10 bases fitting TRBD2. The receptor was derived from a male donor with ankylosing spondylitis. CDR3 in amino acids: CASSQERAGGAEQFF. The CDR3 DNA reads as TGTGCCAGCAGCCAAGAGAGAGCGGGAGGGGCTGAGCAGTTCTTC.